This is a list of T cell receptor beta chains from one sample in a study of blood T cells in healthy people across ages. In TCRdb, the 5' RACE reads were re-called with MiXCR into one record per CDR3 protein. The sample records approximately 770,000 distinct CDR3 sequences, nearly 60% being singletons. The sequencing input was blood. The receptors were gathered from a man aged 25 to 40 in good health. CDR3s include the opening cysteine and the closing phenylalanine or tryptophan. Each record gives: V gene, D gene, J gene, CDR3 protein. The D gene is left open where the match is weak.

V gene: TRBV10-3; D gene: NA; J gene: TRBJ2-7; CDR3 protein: CAIREPGRGTYEQYF
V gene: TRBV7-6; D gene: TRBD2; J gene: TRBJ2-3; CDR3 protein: CASSYEPGLAGRSDTQYF
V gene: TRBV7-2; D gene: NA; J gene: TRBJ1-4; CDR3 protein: CASSSRAATNEKLFF
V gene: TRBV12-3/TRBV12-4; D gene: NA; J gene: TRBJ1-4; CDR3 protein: CASSLQGFSEKLFF
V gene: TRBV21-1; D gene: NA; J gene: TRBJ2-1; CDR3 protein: CASSQTGTPHNEQFF
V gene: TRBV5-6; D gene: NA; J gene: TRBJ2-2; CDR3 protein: CASSLVWRENTGELFF
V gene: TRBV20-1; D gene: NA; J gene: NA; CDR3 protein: CSAIAGSVETQYF
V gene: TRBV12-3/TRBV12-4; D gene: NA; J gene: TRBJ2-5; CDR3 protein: CASRWGVETQYF
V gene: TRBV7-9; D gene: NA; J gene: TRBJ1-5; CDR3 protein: CASSLSGQGRLQPQHF
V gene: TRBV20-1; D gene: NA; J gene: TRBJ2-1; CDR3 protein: CSAGSGEQFF
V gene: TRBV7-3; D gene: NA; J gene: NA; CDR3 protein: CASSPFRGGGFHEQYF
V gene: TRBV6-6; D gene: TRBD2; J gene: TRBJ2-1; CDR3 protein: CASITSAYNEQFF
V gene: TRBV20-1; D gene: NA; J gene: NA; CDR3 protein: CSAINREKTQYF
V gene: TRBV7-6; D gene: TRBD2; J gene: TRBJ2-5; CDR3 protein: CASSSAGLAGVLETQYF
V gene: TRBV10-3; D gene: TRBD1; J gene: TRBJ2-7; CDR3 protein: CATGTGDPYEQYF
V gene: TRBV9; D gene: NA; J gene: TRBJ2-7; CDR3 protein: CASSLGLTGEQYF
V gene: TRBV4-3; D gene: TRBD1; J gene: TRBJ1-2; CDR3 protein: CASSPYGTVSGYTF
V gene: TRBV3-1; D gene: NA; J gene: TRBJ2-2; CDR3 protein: CASSQAGDIGELFF
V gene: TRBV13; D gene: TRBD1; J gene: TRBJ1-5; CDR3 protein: CASSERRQGYSNQPQHF
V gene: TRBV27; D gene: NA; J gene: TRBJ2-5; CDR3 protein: CASSLGPRGTQYF
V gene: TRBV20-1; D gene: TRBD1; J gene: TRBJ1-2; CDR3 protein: CSARDPKTGDYGSTF
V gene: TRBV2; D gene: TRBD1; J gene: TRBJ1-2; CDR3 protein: CATKDRGQNYGYTF
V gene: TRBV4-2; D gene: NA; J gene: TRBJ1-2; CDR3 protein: CASSQVFQRKNGYTF
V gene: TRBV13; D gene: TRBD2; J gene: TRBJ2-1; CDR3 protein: CASSSHSSGPYNEQFF
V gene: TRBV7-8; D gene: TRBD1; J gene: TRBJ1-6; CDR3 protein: CASSPWTGGSPLHF
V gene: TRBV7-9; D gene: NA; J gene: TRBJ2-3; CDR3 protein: CASSITGFRDTQYF
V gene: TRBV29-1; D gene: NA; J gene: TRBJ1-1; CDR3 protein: CSVEVGRKNTEAFF
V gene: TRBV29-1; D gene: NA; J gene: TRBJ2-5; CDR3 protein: CSVATGLETQYF
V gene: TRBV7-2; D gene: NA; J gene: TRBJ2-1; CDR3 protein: CASSFYSNEQFF
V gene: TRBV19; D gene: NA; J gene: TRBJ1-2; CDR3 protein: CASSIGSGYTF
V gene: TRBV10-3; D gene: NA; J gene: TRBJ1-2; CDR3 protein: CAIRAREGYGYTF
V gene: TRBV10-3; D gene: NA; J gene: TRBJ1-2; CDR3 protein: CAISESIGAKGYTF
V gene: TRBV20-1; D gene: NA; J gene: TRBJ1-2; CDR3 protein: CSAPGTAAGYTF
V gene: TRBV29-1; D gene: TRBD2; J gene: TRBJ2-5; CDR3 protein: CSVDPLAGLQETQYF
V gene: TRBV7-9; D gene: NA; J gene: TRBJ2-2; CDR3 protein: CASSPYNTGELFF
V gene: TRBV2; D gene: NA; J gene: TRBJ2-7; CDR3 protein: CASRGLYEQYF
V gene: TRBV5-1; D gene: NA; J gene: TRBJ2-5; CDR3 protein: CASRSQGKGQETQYF
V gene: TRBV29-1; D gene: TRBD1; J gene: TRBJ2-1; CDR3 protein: CSAGQGENNEQFF
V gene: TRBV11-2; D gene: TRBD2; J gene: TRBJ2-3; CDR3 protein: CASSSIGSGGVDTQYF
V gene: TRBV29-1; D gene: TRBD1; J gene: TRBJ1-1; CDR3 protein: CSVDRPDTEAFF
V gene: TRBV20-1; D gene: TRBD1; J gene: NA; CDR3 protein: CSASLDRGTYEQYF
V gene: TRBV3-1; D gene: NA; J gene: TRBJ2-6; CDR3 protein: CASSQGKSGANVLTF
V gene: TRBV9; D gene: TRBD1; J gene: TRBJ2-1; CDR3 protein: CASSSQQGIEQFF
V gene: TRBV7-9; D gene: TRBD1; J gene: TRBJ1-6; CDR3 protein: CASSLGQGDNSPLHF
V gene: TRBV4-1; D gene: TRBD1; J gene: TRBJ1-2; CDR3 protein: CASSQDSPPRAGGNYGYTF
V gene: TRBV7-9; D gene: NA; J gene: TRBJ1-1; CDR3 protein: CATSFDANTGAFF
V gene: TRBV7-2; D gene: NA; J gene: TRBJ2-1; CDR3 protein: CASSLATRGNEQFF
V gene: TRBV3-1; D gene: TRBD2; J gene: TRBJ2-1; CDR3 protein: CASSLLHGLALNEQFF
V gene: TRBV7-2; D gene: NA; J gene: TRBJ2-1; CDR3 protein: CASRMMDEQFF
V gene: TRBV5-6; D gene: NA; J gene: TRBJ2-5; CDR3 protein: CASNYRHGETQYF
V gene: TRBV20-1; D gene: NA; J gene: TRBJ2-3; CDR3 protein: CSASGRLYTDTQYF